This passage covers 26 T cell receptor beta chains from one sample sequenced in a study of molecular identifiers for immune sequencing clone quantification. TCRdb redid the calling of the PCR reads with MiXCR, one entry per CDR3 protein. The sample consists of about half a million distinct CDR3 sequences, under 30% of them appearing once. Specimen: naive CD8+ T cells from blood, with Jurkat cell RNA spiked in. Sample subset: FACS-sorted CD8+CD4-CCR7+CD45RA+ naive T cells. The receptors stem from a human donor in good health. Some libraries in this study had Jurkat cell RNA spiked in.

The chain links TRBV6-5 to TRBJ1-1, with D uncertain. The germline gives CDR1 MNHEY, CDR2 SVGAGI. The CDR3 has 13 amino acids. The germline V and J ends were trimmed by 4 bases and 10 bases, with 16 bases remaining between them. The CDR3 sequence is CASSFFPGSGAFF. The CDR3 DNA reads TGTGCCAGCAGTTTCTTTCCCGGCTCTGGAGCTTTCTTT.

The chain carries TRBV7-2 and TRBJ2-7, with 10 bases fitting TRBD1. With 8 bases clipped from V and 4 bases from J, the junction kept 5 bases outside the gene matches. Germline CDR1 is SGHTA and CDR2 is FQGNSA. This CDR3 region has 13 residues. This CDR3 is CASCRQGAYEQYF. The CDR3 DNA follows: TGTGCCAGCTGCCGACAGGGGGCTTACGAGCAGTACTTC.

The gene calls are TRBV6-5 and TRBJ2-7, with TRBD1 matching over 9 bases. Germline V gives CDR1 MNHEY, CDR2 SVGAGI. J was trimmed by 2 bases and V by 5 bases; bases with no gene match: 10. The CDR3 is made up of 16 amino acids. CDR3: CASSDLQGALTYEQYF. CDR3 sequence (DNA): TGTGCCAGCAGTGACCTACAGGGGGCCCTTACCTACGAGCAGTACTTC.

This clonotype was seen ten or more times. The rearrangement links TRBV6-5 to TRBJ2-7; D remains unclear. The CDR3 loop spans 11 amino acids. Trimming took off 0 bases at V and 5 bases at J, with 2 bases between the two ends. Germline V gene lookup returns CDR1 MNHEY and CDR2 SVGAGI. CDR3 region: CASSYSDEQYF. The CDR3 DNA sequence: TGTGCCAGCAGTTACTCGGACGAGCAGTACTTC.

Concerning this clonotype itself: Without the conserved terminal phenylalanine or tryptophan, this CDR3 likely stems from a read error. The V gene is TRBV14, the J gene TRBJ2-7; 11 bases are a match to TRBD2. V dropped 0 bases and J dropped 1; count of bases not matched to a gene: 11. From germline, CDR1 is SGHDN and CDR2 FVKESK. The CDR3 spans 19 residues. CDR3 loop: CASSQDFASGGTLSYEQYI. The CDR3, as DNA: TGTGCCAGCAGCCAAGATTTCGCTAGCGGGGGGACCTTATCCTACGAGCAGTACATC.

A few counts support this clonotype. CDR3 loop: CASSLAVGWAEAFF. The CDR3 DNA follows: TGTGCCAGCAGCTTAGCGGTGGGGTGGGCTGAAGCTTTCTTT. This sequence joins TRBV7-9 and TRBJ1-1; D unresolved. V was cut by 0 bases and J by 6 bases, with 11 bases left in between. Per the germline V gene, CDR1 is SEHNR and CDR2 is FQNEAQ (reference sequence). The CDR3 totals 14 residues.

This clonotype was counted at least ten times. V gene TRBV6-2 or TRBV6-3 combines with J gene TRBJ1-5; D gene ambiguous. Germline V lookup: CDR1 MNHEY, CDR2 SVGEGT. Trimming stripped 4 bases from V and 5 bases from J, with 9 bases between. The length of the CDR3 is 13 residues. CDR3 coding DNA: TGTGCCAGCAGTTCTTATATGGATCAGCCCCAGCATTTT. Protein sequence: CASSSYMDQPQHF.

This clonotype was seen repeatedly, ten times or more. The V gene is TRBV12-3 or TRBV12-4, the J gene TRBJ1-5, with a weak D call TRBD1 (5 bases). This CDR3 comprises 16 residues. With 5 bases removed from V and 2 bases from J, the gap between germline ends came to 16 bases. CDR3 sequence: CASSKRQSGRNQPQHF. DNA of the CDR3: TGTGCCAGCAGTAAACGACAGAGCGGGCGCAATCAGCCCCAGCATTTT.

The chain carries TRBV7-9 and TRBJ1-4; 9 bases agree with TRBD1. V dropped 5 bases and J dropped 0; count of bases not matched to a gene: 10. Germline lookup yields CDR1 SEHNR and CDR2 FQNEAQ (reference sequence). This CDR3 contains 18 residues. The CDR3 region is CASSKGGQGLATNEKLFF. Written as DNA, the CDR3 is TGTGCCAGCAGCAAAGGGGGACAGGGCCTTGCAACTAATGAAAAACTGTTTTTT.

This clonotype was picked up many times. The rearrangement links TRBV29-1 to TRBJ2-7, with D possibly being TRBD1 or TRBD2 (6 bases each). V lost 4 bases to trimming and J lost 4 bases, with 17 bases between them. CDR3 length: 14 amino acids. Per germline, CDR1 SQVTM and CDR2 ANQGSEA. This CDR3 is CSVVVPGGHYEQYF. CDR3 in DNA: TGCAGCGTTGTGGTGCCCGGGGGCCATTACGAGCAGTACTTC.

The chain links TRBV5-8 to TRBJ2-7; no clear D. The germline gives CDR1 SGHTS, CDR2 YDEGEE. This CDR3 is built from 13 residues. V was clipped by 3 bases and J by 2 bases, with 9 bases between them. CDR3 DNA: TGTGCCAGCAGCTGGGAAGATGCCTACGAGCAGTACTTC. As protein: CASSWEDAYEQYF.

This chain joins TRBV19 and TRBJ2-1; D ambiguous. The ends were cut back, 3 bases at V and 7 bases at J, with 16 bases in the middle. In germline, CDR1 is LNHDA, CDR2 SQIVND (reference sequence). The CDR3 runs 15 residues. The CDR3 protein is CASSIGSPAGNEQFF. The CDR3 region has the DNA TGTGCCAGTAGTATCGGGTCCCCGGCCGGAAATGAGCAGTTCTTC.

The chain has TRBV2 and TRBJ2-1; 10 bases align to TRBD2. The CDR3 loop spans 15 amino acids. CDR1 and CDR2 from the germline V gene are SNHLY and FYNNEI. The J segment lost 9 bases and the V segment lost 8 bases, leaving 13 bases of the junction unmatched. The CDR3 coding sequence is TGTGCCAGCCGCTCGACTAGCGGGTGGAACAGTGAGCAGTTCTTC. It encodes CASRSTSGWNSEQFF.

The chain joins TRBV19 to TRBJ2-3, with D maybe TRBD2 (6 bases). Germline CDR1 LNHDA, CDR2 SQIVND (reference sequence). The V gene lost 4 bases and the J gene lost 0 bases, with 8 bases spanning the gap. There are 14 residues in the CDR3. The CDR3 spells CASSNGGSTDTQYF. DNA of the CDR3: TGTGCCAGTAGTAACGGGGGAAGCACAGATACGCAGTATTTT.

Comment on this clonotype: Only one base separates this from a far larger clonotype, so it likely reflects a read error. The CDR3 is CASSQGRNTVAFF. CDR3 DNA: TGCGCCAGCAGCCAGGGAAGAAACACTGTAGCTTTCTTT. The chain combines TRBV4-1 with TRBJ1-1, with no clear D. The CDR3 extends over 13 amino acids. The germline gives CDR1 MGHRA, CDR2 YSYEKL.

This clonotype was picked up a small number of times. The CDR3 region has the DNA TGTGCCAGCACCCACAGCCGGGACACCTATTATCAGACTGAAGCTTTCTTT. Protein sequence: CASTHSRDTYYQTEAFF. This chain uses TRBV6-6 with TRBJ1-1; D possibly corresponds to TRBD1 (6 bases). This CDR3 comprises 17 residues. Germline V gene lookup returns CDR1 MNHNY and CDR2 SVGAGI (reference sequence). V lost 7 bases, J lost 5 bases, and 26 bases lay in between.

This clonotype was counted only a few times. CDR3 nucleotide sequence: TGCAGCGTTGAAGAGGCGGGGGATAATGAGCAGTTCTTC. Its protein product is CSVEEAGDNEQFF. V and J are TRBV29-1 and TRBJ2-1; 7 bases fit TRBD2. Trimming cost V 0 bases and J 7 bases; bases outside gene matches: 3. Germline CDR1 reads SQVTM; CDR2 reads ANQGSEA. CDR3 length equals 13 residues.

The sample holds many counts of this clonotype. The chain links TRBV28 to TRBJ1-1; possible D gene TRBD1, 6 bases. The CDR3 loop spans 16 amino acids. The germline gives CDR1 MDHEN, CDR2 SYDVKM. The V end was cut by 2 bases, the J end by 2 bases, with 15 bases between. The CDR3 region has the DNA TGTGCCAGCAGTTTAACGGTCGACAGGTTAAACACTGAAGCTTTCTTT. It translates to CASSLTVDRLNTEAFF. Drawing the rest from reference TRBV28 and TRBJ1-1, the complete variable domain is DVKVTQSSRYLVKRTGEKVFLECVQDMDHENMFWYRQDPGLGLRLIYFSYDVKMKEKGDIPEGYSVSREKKERFSLILESASTNQTSMYLCASSLTVDRLNTEAFFGQGTRLTVV.

Comments on this clonotype: One junction end disagrees with the germline gene, perhaps due to a read error. CDR3 DNA: TGTGCCAGCAGCTCACTGGACAGTAGCTCCTACGGGCAGTACTTC. Its translation is CASSSLDSSSYGQYF. V usage is TRBV7-8 and J usage is TRBJ2-7; D is possibly TRBD1 (6 bases). The CDR3 is 15 residues long. The germline CDR1 and CDR2 sequences are SGHVS and FQNEAQ.

In this sample, this clonotype turned up a few times. V is TRBV5-6 and J is TRBJ2-3, with D hard to call. The CDR3 sequence is 14 residues long. CDR1 is SGHDT, CDR2 YYEEEE, per germline. The V end was cut by 3 bases, the J end by 2 bases, with 10 bases between. The CDR3 region is CASSSLTTTDTQYF. The CDR3 DNA sequence: TGTGCCAGCAGCTCCCTCACCACCACAGATACGCAGTATTTT. The full variable domain, with the rest looked up from reference TRBV5-6 and TRBJ2-3, is DAGVTQSPTHLIKTRGQQVTLRCSPKSGHDTVSWYQQALGQGPQFIFQYYEEEERQRGNFPDRFSGHQFPNYSSELNVNALLLGDSALYLCASSSLTTTDTQYFGPGTRLTVL.

This clonotype was observed at least ten times. J is TRBJ2-1 and V is TRBV7-9; D gene uncertain. Germline V gives CDR1 SEHNR, CDR2 FQNEAQ (reference sequence). V lost 5 bases to trimming and J lost 6 bases, with 8 bases between them. The CDR3 is 12 amino acids. The chain's CDR3 is CASSRSGNEQFF. The CDR3 nucleotides are TGTGCCAGCAGCCGCAGTGGCAATGAGCAGTTCTTC.

This clonotype was seen repeatedly, ten times or more. This CDR3 reads CASSPGTSSTDTQYF. Here the CDR3 DNA reads TGCGCCAGCAGCCCAGGGACATCTAGCACAGATACGCAGTATTTT. V usage is TRBV4-3 and J usage is TRBJ2-3; tentative D call: TRBD1 (6 bases). There are 15 residues in the CDR3. V was shortened by 4 bases and J by 0 bases, with 11 bases between the two germline ends. In germline, CDR1 is LGHNA, CDR2 YSLEER.

On this clonotype itself: Germline is not matched at one junction end, which may reflect a read error. The chain carries TRBV11-2 and TRBJ2-7; D gene ambiguous. Germline V gene sequence: CDR1 SGHAT, CDR2 FQNNGV. This CDR3 comprises 13 residues. The CDR3 region has the DNA TGTGGCAGCAGCTTATCTCCTTCGGACGAGCAGTACTTC. Its protein is CGSSLSPSDEQYF. The full variable domain, in which reference TRBV11-2 and TRBJ2-7 provide the parts outside the CDR3, is EAGVAQSPRYKIIEKRQSVAFWCNPISGHATLYWYQQILGQGPKLLIQFQNNGVVDDSQLPKDRFSAERLKGVDSTLKIQPAKLEDSAVYLCGSSLSPSDEQYFGPGTRLTVT.

The sample holds many counts of this clonotype. The chain combines TRBV7-2 with TRBJ2-3; D may be TRBD1 or TRBD2 (5 bases each). Trimming shortened V by 1 base and J by 2 bases, and 10 bases separated the two germline ends. This CDR3 has 15 residues. CDR1 is SGHTA, CDR2 FQGNSA, per germline. CDR3 sequence reads: CASSLVGAYTDTQYF. The CDR3 DNA reads as TGTGCCAGCAGCTTAGTCGGGGCCTACACAGATACGCAGTATTTT.

This chain links TRBV14 with TRBJ2-3; no firm D call. V was shortened by 4 bases and J by 6 bases, with 8 bases between the two germline ends. The CDR3 is 12 residues long. From germline, CDR1 is SGHDN and CDR2 FVKESK. The CDR3 reads CASSRMSDTQYF. The CDR3 DNA follows: TGTGCCAGCAGCCGAATGTCGGATACGCAGTATTTT.

The table lists this clonotype with many counts. The chain joins TRBV7-9 to TRBJ2-3, with D unresolved. This CDR3 is 14 amino acids long. Deletions cut 1 base from V and 2 bases from J, with 7 bases between. Germline V gives CDR1 SEHNR, CDR2 FQNEAQ (reference sequence). CDR3 nucleotides: TGTGCCAGCAGCTTAGTTCCAACCACAGATACGCAGTATTTT. Protein sequence: CASSLVPTTDTQYF.